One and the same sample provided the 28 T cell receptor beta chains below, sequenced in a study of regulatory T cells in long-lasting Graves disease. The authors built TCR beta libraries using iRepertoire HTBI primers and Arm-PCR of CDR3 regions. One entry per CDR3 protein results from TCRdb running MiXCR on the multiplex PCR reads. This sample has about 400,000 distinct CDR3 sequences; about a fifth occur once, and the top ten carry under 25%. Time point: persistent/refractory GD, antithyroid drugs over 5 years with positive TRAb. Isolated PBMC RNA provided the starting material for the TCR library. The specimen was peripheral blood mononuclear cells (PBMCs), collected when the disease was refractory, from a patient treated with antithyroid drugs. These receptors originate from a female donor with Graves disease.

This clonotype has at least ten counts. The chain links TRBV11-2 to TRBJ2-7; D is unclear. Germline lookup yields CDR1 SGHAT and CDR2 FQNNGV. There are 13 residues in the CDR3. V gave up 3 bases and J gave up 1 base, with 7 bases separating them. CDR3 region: CASSFKRSYEQYF. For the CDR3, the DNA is TGTGCCAGCAGCTTTAAGAGATCCTACGAGCAGTACTTC. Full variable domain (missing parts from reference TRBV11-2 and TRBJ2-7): EAGVAQSPRYKIIEKRQSVAFWCNPISGHATLYWYQQILGQGPKLLIQFQNNGVVDDSQLPKDRFSAERLKGVDSTLKIQPAKLEDSAVYLCASSFKRSYEQYFGPGTRLTVT.

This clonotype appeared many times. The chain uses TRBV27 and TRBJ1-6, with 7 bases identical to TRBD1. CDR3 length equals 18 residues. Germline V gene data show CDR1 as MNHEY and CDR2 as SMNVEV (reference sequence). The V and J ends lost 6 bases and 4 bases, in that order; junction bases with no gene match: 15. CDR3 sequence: CASSDRLTGSPYNSPLHF. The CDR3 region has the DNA TGTGCCAGCAGCGACCGGTTGACAGGGAGTCCTTATAATTCACCCCTCCACTTT.

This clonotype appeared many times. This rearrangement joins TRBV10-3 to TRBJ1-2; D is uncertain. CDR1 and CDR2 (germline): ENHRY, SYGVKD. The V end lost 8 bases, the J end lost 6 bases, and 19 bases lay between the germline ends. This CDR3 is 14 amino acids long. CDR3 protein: CAIQYERTVHGYTF. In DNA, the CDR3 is TGTGCCATCCAGTATGAGCGGACGGTTCATGGCTACACCTTC.

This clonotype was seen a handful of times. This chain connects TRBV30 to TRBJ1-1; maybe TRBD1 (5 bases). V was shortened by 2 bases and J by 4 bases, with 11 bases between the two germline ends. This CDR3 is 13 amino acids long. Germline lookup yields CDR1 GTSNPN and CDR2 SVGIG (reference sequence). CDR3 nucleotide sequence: TGTGCCTGGAGTAATAGAAGGGGCACTGAAGCTTTCTTT. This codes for CAWSNRRGTEAFF.

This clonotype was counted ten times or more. The CDR3 region is CASSLDSYYGYTF. CDR3 bases: TGTGCCAGCAGCCTCGACAGCTACTATGGCTACACCTTC. The chain employs TRBV28 and TRBJ1-2; TRBD1 is a possible D gene (5 bases). In germline, CDR1 is MDHEN, CDR2 SYDVKM. CDR3 length equals 13 residues. V was trimmed by 6 bases and J by 3 bases, leaving 11 bases between them.

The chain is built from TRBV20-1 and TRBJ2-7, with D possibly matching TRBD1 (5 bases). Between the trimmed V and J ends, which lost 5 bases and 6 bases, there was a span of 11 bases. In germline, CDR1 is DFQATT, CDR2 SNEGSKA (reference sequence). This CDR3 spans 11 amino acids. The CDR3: CSASAGPEQYF. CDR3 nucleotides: TGCAGTGCTTCAGCAGGGCCCGAGCAGTACTTC.

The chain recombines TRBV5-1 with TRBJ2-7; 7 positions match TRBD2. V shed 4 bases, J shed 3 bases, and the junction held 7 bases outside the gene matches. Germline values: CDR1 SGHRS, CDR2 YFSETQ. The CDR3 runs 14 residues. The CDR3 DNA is TGCGCCAGCAGCAGGGCGGGAGATGGCTACGAGCAGTACTTC. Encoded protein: CASSRAGDGYEQYF.

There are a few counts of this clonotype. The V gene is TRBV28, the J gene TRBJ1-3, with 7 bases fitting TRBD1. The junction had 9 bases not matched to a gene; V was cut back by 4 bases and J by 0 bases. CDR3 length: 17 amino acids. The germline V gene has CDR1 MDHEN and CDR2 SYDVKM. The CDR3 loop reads CASSSDRRNRSGNTIYF. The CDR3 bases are TGTGCCAGCAGTTCGGACAGGAGAAACCGCTCTGGAAACACCATATATTTT.

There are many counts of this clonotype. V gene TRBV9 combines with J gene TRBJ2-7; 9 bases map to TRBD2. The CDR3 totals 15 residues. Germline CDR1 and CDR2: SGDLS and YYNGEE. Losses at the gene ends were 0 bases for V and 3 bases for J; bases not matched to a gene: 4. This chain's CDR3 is CASSVDSGSIYEQYF. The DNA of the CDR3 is TGTGCCAGCAGCGTAGATAGCGGGAGTATCTACGAGCAGTACTTC.

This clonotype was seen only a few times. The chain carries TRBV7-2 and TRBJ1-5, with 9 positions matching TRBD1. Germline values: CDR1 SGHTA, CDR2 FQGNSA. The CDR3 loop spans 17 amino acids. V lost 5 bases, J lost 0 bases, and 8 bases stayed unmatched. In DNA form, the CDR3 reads TGTGCCAGCAGCCAGAGGACAGGGGCTAATAGCAATCAGCCCCAGCATTTT. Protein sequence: CASSQRTGANSNQPQHF.

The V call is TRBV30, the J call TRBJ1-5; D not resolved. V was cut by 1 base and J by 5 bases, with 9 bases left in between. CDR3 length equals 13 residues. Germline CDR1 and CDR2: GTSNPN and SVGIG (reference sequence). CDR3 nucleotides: TGTGCCTGGAGTGGTGGCCGAGATCAGCCCCAGCATTTT. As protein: CAWSGGRDQPQHF.

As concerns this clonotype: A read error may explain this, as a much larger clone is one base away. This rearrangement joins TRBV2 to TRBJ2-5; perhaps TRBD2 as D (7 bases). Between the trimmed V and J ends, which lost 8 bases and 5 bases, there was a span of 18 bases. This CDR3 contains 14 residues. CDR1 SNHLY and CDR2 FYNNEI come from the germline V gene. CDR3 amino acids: CASGYSRGGETQYF. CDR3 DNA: TGTGCCAGCGGCTATTCCAGGGGAGGGGAGACCCAGTACTTC.

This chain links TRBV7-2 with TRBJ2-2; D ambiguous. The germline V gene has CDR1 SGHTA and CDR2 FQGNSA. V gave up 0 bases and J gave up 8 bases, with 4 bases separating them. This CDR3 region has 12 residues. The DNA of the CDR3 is TGTGCCAGCAGCTTAGCGTGGGGGGAGCTGTTTTTT. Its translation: CASSLAWGELFF.

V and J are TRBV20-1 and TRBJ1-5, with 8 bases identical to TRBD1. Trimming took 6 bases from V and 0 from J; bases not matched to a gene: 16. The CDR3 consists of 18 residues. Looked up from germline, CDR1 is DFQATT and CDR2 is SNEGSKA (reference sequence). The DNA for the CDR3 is TGCAGTGCCCTCTTACCTAGGACAGGGACCATTAGCAATCAGCCCCAGCATTTT. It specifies CSALLPRTGTISNQPQHF.

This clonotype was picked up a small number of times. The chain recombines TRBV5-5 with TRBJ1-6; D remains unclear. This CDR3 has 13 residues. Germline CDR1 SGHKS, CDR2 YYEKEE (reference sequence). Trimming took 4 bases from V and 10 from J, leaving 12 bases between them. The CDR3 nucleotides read TGTGCCAGCAGCCCACTCCGCGACTCACCCCTCCACTTT. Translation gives CASSPLRDSPLHF.

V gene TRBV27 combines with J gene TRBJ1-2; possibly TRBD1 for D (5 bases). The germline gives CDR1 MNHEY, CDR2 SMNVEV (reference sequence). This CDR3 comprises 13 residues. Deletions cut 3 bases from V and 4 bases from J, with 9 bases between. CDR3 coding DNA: TGTGCCAGCAGTTTTAGGGGTGCCTATGGCTACACCTTC. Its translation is CASSFRGAYGYTF.

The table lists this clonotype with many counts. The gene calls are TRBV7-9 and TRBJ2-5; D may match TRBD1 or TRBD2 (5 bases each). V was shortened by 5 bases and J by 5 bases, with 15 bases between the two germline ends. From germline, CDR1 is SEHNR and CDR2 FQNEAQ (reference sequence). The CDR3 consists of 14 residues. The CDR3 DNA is TGTGCCAGCAGCCTGACAGAGGGAGCCGAGACCCAGTACTTC. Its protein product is CASSLTEGAETQYF.

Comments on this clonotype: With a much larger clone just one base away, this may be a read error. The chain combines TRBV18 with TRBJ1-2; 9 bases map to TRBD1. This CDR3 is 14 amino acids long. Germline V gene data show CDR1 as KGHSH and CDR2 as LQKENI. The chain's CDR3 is CASSPGQGKIGHTF. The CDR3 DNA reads TGTGCCAGCTCTCCCGGACAGGGGAAGATTGGCCACACCTTC. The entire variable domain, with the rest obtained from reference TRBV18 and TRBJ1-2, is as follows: NAGVMQNPRHLVRRRGQEARLRCSPMKGHSHVYWYRQLPEEGLKFMVYLQKENIIDESGMPKERFSAEFPKEGPSILRIQQVVRGDSAAYFCASSPGQGKIGHTFGSGTRLTVV.

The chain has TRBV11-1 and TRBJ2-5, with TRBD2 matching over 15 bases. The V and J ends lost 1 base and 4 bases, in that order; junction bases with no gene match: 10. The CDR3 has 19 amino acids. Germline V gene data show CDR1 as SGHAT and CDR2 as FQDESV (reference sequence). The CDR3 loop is CASSLDSHGLAGGRETQYF. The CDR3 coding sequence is TGTGCCAGCAGCTTAGATTCCCACGGACTAGCGGGAGGGAGAGAGACCCAGTACTTC.

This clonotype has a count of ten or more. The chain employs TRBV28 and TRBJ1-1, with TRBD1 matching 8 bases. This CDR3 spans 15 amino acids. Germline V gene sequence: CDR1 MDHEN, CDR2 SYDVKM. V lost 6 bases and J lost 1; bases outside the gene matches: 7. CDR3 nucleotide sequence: TGTGCCAGCAGAACGACAGGGGAACCGAACACTGAAGCTTTCTTT. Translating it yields CASRTTGEPNTEAFF.

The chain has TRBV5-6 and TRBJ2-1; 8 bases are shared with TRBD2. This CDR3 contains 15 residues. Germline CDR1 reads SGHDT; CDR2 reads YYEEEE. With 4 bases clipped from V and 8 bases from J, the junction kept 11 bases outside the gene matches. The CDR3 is CASSLIAGRFDEQFF. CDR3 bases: TGTGCCAGCAGCCTGATAGCGGGAAGGTTTGATGAGCAGTTCTTC.

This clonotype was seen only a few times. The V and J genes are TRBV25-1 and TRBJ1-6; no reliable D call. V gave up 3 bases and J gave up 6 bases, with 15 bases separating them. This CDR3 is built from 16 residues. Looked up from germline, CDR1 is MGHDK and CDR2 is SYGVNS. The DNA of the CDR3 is TGTGCCAGCAGTGACGCATCGGCCCCTGGTAATTCACCCCTCCACTTT. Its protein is CASSDASAPGNSPLHF.

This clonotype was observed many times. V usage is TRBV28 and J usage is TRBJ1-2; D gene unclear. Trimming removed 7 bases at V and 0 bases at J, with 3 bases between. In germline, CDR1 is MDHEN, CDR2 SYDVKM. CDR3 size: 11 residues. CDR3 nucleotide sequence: TGTGCCAGCAAATCTAACTATGGCTACACCTTC. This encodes CASKSNYGYTF.

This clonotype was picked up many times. The CDR3 nucleotides read TGTGCCAGCAGTTTCAATCAGGGGCAGCCCCAGCATTTT. This encodes CASSFNQGQPQHF. The gene calls are TRBV27 and TRBJ1-5; D is perhaps TRBD1 (6 bases). Germline V gives CDR1 MNHEY, CDR2 SMNVEV (reference sequence). V lost 3 bases and J 7 bases, leaving 10 bases between the germline ends. The CDR3 length is 13 residues.

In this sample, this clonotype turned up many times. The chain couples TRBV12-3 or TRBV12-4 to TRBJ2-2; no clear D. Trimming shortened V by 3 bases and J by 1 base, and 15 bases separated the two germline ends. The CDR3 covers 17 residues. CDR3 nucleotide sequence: TGTGCCAGCAGTTTTCGTTTGGGTGGTTTGAACACCGGGGAGCTGTTTTTT. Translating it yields CASSFRLGGLNTGELFF.

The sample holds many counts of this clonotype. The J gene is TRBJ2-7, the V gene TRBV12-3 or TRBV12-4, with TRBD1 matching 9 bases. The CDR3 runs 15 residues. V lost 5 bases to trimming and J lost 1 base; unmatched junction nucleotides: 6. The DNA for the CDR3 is TGTGCCAGCAGTATACAGGGGGCGCGATCCTACGAGCAGTACTTC. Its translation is CASSIQGARSYEQYF.

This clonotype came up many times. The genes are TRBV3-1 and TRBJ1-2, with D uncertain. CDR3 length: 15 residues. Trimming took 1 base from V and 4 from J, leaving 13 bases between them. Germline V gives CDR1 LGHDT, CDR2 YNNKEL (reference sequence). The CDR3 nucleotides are TGTGCCAGCAGCCAAGCAATAGGTCAGACCTATGGCTACACCTTC. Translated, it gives CASSQAIGQTYGYTF.

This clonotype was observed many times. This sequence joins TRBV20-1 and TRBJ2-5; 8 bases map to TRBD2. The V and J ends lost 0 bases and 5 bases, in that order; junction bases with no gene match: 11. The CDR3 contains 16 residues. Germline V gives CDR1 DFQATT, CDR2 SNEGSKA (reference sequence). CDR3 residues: CSARDWPSGLQETQYF. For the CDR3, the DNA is TGCAGTGCTAGAGATTGGCCTAGCGGGCTACAGGAGACCCAGTACTTC.